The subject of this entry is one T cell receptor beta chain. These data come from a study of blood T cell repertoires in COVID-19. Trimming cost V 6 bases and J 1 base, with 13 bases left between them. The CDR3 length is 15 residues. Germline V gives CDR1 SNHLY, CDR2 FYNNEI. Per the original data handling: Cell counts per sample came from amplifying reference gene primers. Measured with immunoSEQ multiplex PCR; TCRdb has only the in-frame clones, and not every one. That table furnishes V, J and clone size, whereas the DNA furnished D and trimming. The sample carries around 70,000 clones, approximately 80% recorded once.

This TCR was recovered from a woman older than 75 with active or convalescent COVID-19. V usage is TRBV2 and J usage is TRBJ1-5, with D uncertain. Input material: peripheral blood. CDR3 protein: CASSQDGGSNQPQHF. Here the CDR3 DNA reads TGTGCCAGCAGCCAGGATGGAGGGAGCAATCAGCCCCAGCATTTT.